This is a list of T cell receptor beta chains from one sample in a study of OX40 agonist ivuxolimab in advanced cancers. Profiled with immunoSEQ multiplex PCR; TCRdb holds only in-frame clones, not every one. In the table there are roughly 50,000 clones, 65% to 85% of which are singletons. Sequences were derived from CD4+ or CD8+ T cells sorted from blood, sampled in a trial of the OX40 agonist ivuxolimab. All receptors derive from an adult with an advanced solid tumor such as melanoma, head and neck, liver or kidney cancer. Both conserved end residues are part of each CDR3. Fields, in order: clone size, D gene, J gene, V gene, CDR3 protein, CDR3 DNA. The D gene is left open where the match is weak. Clone size is stated in some rows and not others, as once, few, many or a class when expanded.

NA NA TRBJ2-6 TRBV19 CASSKEPLGANVLTF TGTGCCAGTAGCAAAGAACCACTGGGGGCCAACGTCCTGACTTTC
NA TRBD1 TRBJ1-2 TRBV28 CASSLQGVHGYTF TGTGCCAGCAGCTTACAGGGGGTCCATGGCTACACCTTC
NA NA TRBJ1-1 TRBV5-6 CASSSRPNTEAFF TGTGCCAGCAGCAGCCGGCCCAACACTGAAGCTTTCTTT
NA NA TRBJ2-2 TRBV27 CASRFGQGWGNTGELFF TGTGCCAGCAGATTTGGGCAGGGTTGGGGTAACACCGGGGAGCTGTTTTTT
once TRBD1 TRBJ1-1 TRBV4-2 CASSPSGQRNTEAFF TGTGCCAGCAGTCCATCGGGACAGAGGAACACTGAAGCTTTCTTT
NA NA TRBJ1-1 TRBV27 CASSFKGWGTLNTEAFF TGTGCCAGCAGTTTTAAGGGTTGGGGGACACTCAACACTGAAGCTTTCTTT
NA NA TRBJ2-7 TRBV6-5 CASSYASSYEQYF TGTGCCAGCAGTTACGCAAGCTCCTACGAGCAGTACTTC
NA TRBD1 TRBJ1-3 TRBV7-6 CASLGEGAGNTIYF TGTGCCAGCCTTGGGGAGGGGGCAGGAAACACCATATATTTT
NA TRBD1 TRBJ1-2 TRBV18 CASSRDRVSGYTF TGTGCCAGCTCACGGGACAGGGTTAGTGGCTACACCTTC
few NA TRBJ1-1 TRBV9 CASSPPTGLNTEAFF TGTGCCAGCAGCCCACCAACAGGACTGAACACTGAAGCTTTCTTT
few NA TRBJ2-2 TRBV5-1 CASSLGMDGELFF TGCGCCAGCAGCTTGGGAATGGATGGGGAGCTGTTTTTT
NA TRBD1 TRBJ2-7 TRBV6-5 CASSYSKQGAYEQYF TGTGCCAGCAGTTACTCGAAACAGGGGGCCTACGAGCAGTACTTC
NA TRBD1 TRBJ1-4 TRBV5-1 CASSSTGQAEKLFF TGCGCCAGCAGCTCAACAGGACAGGCTGAAAAACTGTTTTTT
NA NA TRBJ1-1 TRBV19 CATQTGRLEAFF TGTGCCACCCAAACGGGACGGCTTGAAGCTTTCTTT
NA TRBD2 TRBJ2-1 TRBV15 CATSAHSGGYNEQFF TGTGCCACCAGCGCCCATAGCGGGGGCTACAATGAGCAGTTCTTC
NA NA TRBJ2-3 TRBV7-9 CASSPFSTDTQYF TGTGCCAGCAGCCCCTTCAGCACAGATACGCAGTATTTT
NA TRBD1 TRBJ1-1 TRBV11-2 CASSARGQGGTEAFF TGTGCCAGCAGCGCCCGGGGACAGGGAGGGACTGAAGCTTTCTTT
NA NA TRBJ2-7 TRBV4-2 CASSQDLPTEVLYEQYF TGTGCCAGCAGCCAAGATCTCCCTACCGAAGTTCTTTACGAGCAGTACTTC
NA TRBD1 TRBJ1-2 TRBV7-9 CASSSTQGDGYTF TGTGCCAGCAGCTCTACTCAGGGGGATGGCTACACCTTC
NA TRBD1 TRBJ2-2 TRBV7-2 CASSLGTGDTGELFF TGTGCCAGCAGCTTAGGGACAGGGGACACCGGGGAGCTGTTTTTT
NA NA TRBJ2-6 TRBV29-1 CSVGGGGVGVLTF TGCAGCGTTGGGGGCGGAGGGGTCGGCGTCCTGACTTTC
once NA TRBJ1-1 TRBV7-9 CASSRRDGDTEAFF TGTGCCAGCAGTCGTCGGGACGGAGACACTGAAGCTTTCTTT
NA TRBD1 TRBJ1-1 TRBV29-1 CSVAGGVTEAFF TGCAGCGTTGCAGGGGGGGTCACTGAAGCTTTCTTT
NA NA TRBJ1-5 TRBV28 CASRVPAGNNQPQHF TGTGCCAGCAGAGTCCCCGCGGGGAATAATCAGCCCCAGCATTTT
NA NA TRBJ2-7 TRBV11-2 CASSLVAGPHEQYF TGTGCCAGCAGCTTAGTCGCAGGGCCCCACGAGCAGTACTTC
few NA TRBJ2-1 TRBV27 CASTSSLGAGNNEQFF TGTGCCAGCACCTCAAGTCTCGGCGCGGGGAACAATGAGCAGTTCTTC
once NA TRBJ2-5 TRBV11-3 CASSPQTGEQETQYF TGTGCCAGCAGCCCGCAGACGGGGGAACAAGAGACCCAGTACTTC
NA NA TRBJ1-1 TRBV6-4 CASSRLGGTEAFF TGTGCCAGCAGTCGACTGGGAGGCACTGAAGCTTTCTTT
NA TRBD2 TRBJ2-1 TRBV6-1 CASSGGRGRPDEQFF TGTGCCAGCAGTGGTGGGAGGGGCCGCCCGGATGAGCAGTTCTTC
NA NA TRBJ2-1 TRBV18 CASSPRDSYNEQFF TGTGCCAGCTCACCGCGGGACAGTTACAATGAGCAGTTCTTC
NA NA TRBJ2-3 TRBV7-2 CASSLAAEDTQYF TGTGCCAGCAGCTTAGCGGCCGAAGATACGCAGTATTTT
NA NA TRBJ2-1 TRBV7-3 CASSSIAGSSYNEQFF TGTGCCAGCAGTTCAATTGCAGGGAGCTCCTACAATGAGCAGTTCTTC
NA NA TRBJ1-2 TRBV6-5 CASSSADTEYGYTF TGTGCCAGCAGTTCCGCGGACACGGAGTATGGCTACACCTTC
NA NA TRBJ1-2 TRBV6-5 CASGEEGNYGYTF TGTGCCAGCGGAGAGGAGGGCAACTATGGCTACACCTTC
NA NA TRBJ2-5 TRBV19 CASSPNSQETQYF TGTGCCAGTAGTCCGAATAGCCAAGAGACCCAGTACTTC
NA TRBD1 TRBJ2-2 TRBV12-5 CASGLGDSQRTGELFF TGTGCTAGTGGTTTAGGGGACAGCCAACGTACCGGGGAGCTGTTTTTT
once TRBD1 TRBJ1-5 TRBV19 CASSPGTGVLSQHF TGTGCCAGTAGCCCTGGGACAGGGGTTTTGTCCCAGCATTTT
few TRBD1 TRBJ2-1 TRBV7-2 CASSPDRATYNEQFF TGTGCCAGCAGCCCCGACAGGGCCACCTACAATGAGCAGTTCTTC
NA TRBD2 TRBJ2-5 TRBV4-1 CASSQDVGLAGGQETQYF TGCGCCAGCAGCCAAGATGTGGGACTAGCGGGGGGCCAAGAGACCCAGTACTTC
NA NA TRBJ1-2 TRBV7-8 CASSYYRVPTLGGYTF TGTGCCAGCAGCTATTACAGGGTACCAACACTCGGGGGCTACACCTTC
medium-sized NA TRBJ2-7 TRBV19 CASSIGTYEQYF TGTGCCAGTAGTATAGGTACCTACGAGCAGTACTTC